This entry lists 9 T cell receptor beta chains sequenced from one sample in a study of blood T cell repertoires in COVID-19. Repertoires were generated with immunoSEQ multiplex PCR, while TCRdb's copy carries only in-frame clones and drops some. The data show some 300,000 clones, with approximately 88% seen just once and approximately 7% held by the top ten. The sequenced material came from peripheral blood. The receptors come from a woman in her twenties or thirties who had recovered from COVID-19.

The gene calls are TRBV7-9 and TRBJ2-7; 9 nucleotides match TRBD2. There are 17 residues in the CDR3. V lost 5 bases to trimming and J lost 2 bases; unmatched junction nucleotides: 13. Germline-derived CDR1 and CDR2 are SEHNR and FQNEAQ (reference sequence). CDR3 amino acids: CASSPTPGGGAAYEQYF. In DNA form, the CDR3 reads TGTGCCAGCAGCCCCACCCCGGGCGGGGGGGCTGCCTACGAGCAGTACTTC.

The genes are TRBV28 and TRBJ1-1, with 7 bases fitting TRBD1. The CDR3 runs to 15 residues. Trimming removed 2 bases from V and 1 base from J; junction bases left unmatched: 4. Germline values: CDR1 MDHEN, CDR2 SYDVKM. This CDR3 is CASSLEGARNTEAFF. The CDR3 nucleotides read TGTGCCAGCAGTTTAGAGGGGGCGCGGAACACTGAAGCTTTCTTT.

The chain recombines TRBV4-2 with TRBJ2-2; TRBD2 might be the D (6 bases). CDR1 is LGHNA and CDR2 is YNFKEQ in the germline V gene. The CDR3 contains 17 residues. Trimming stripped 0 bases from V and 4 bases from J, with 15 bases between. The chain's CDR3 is CASSQESSRGSTGELFF. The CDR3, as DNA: TGTGCCAGCAGCCAAGAGTCCTCCCGGGGGAGCACCGGGGAGCTGTTTTTT.

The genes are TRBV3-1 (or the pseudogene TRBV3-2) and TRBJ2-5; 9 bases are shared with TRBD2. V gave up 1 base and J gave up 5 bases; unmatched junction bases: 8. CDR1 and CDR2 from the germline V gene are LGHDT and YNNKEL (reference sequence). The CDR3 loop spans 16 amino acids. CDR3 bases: TGTGCCAGCAGCCAAGGGTCAGGACTAGCGTCGGAGACCCAGTACTTC. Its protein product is CASSQGSGLASETQYF.

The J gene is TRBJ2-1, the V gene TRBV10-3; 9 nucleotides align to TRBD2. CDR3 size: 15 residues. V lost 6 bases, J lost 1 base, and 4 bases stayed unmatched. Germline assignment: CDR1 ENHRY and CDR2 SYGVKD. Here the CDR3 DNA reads TGTGCCATCAGCGCAGCGGGGGGATCCTACAATGAGCAGTTCTTC. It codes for CAISAAGGSYNEQFF.

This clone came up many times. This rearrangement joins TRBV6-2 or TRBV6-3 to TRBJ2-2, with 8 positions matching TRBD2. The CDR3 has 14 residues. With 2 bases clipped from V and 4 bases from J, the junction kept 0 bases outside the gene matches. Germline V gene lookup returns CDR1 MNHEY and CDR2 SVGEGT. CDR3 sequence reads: CASSYGTSTGELFF. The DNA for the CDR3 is TGTGCCAGCAGTTACGGGACTAGCACCGGGGAGCTGTTTTTT.

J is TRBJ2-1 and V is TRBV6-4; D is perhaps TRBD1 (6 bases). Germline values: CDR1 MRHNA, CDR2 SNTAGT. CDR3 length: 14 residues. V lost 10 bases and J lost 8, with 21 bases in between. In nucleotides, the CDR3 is TGTGCCACCAAATCACAGGGACCAATGTATGAGCAGTTCTTC. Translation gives CATKSQGPMYEQFF.

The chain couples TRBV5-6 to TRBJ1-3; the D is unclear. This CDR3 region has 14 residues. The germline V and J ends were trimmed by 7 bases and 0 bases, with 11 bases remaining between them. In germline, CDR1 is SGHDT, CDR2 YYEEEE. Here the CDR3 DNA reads TGTGCCAGCGGCTCGGGGTTCTCTGGAAACACCATATATTTT. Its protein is CASGSGFSGNTIYF. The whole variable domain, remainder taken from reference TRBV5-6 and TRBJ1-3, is DAGVTQSPTHLIKTRGQQVTLRCSPKSGHDTVSWYQQALGQGPQFIFQYYEEEERQRGNFPDRFSGHQFPNYSSELNVNALLLGDSALYLCASGSGFSGNTIYFGEGSWLTVV.

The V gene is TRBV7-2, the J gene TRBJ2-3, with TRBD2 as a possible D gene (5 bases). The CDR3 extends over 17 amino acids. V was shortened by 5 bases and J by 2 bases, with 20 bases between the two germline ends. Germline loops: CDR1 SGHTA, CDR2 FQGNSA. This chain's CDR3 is CASSPNRPAGNTDTQYF. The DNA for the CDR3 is TGTGCCAGCAGCCCAAATCGACCCGCGGGTAACACAGATACGCAGTATTTT.